This T cell receptor (beta chain) was observed in a study of blood T cell repertoires in COVID-19. As for the study in general: Material from acute and convalescent COVID-19 was sourced from the United States, Italy and Spain. Sources were T cells, B-cell-depleted T cells, or PBMCs; the material itself was cDNA or gDNA.

Authors' methods: From reference gene primer amplification, estimates of nucleated cell counts were derived. Sequenced by immunoSEQ multiplex PCR; TCRdb stores in-frame clones only, minus some. V, J and clone size are taken as reported in that table, and D and trimming were inferred from the DNA itself. The data show over 60,000 clones, around 90% seen once. The CDR3 totals 16 residues. V gave up 1 base and J gave up 1 base; unmatched junction bases: 3. Germline V gives CDR1 LNHNV, CDR2 YYDKDF (reference sequence). Sample: peripheral blood. This clonotype originated in a man in his fifties with acute or convalescent COVID-19. V usage is TRBV15 and J usage is TRBJ1-3; 8 bases agree with TRBD1. The CDR3 DNA follows: TGTGCCACCAGCAGAGGACAGGGGCTTTCTGGAAACACCATATATTTT. It is translated as CATSRGQGLSGNTIYF. Looking up the rest from reference TRBV15 and TRBJ1-3 gives the full variable domain: DAMVIQNPRYQVTQFGKPVTLSCSQTLNHNVMYWYQQKSSQAPKLLFHYYDKDFNNEADTPDNFQSRRPNTSFCFLDIRSPGLGDTAMYLCATSRGQGLSGNTIYFGEGSWLTVV.